Below, 21 T cell receptor beta chains from the same sample are listed, as sequenced in a study of radiation and T cells in renal cell carcinoma (dated by TCRdb to 2018 to 2021). What the time point label conveys for this sample: blood 4 weeks post-SBRT, at nephrectomy. The treatment or condition label, as the study defines it: 15 Gy SBRT to primary tumor, nephrectomy 4 weeks later. Receptor amplification or capture employed the immunoSEQ multiplex PCR assay. TCRdb took this table from immuneACCESS and kept in-frame rearrangements with V and J called. Such tables lack part of the clones; where checked against another copy, unresolved V genes explain under half of the gap, and the rest is unexplained. The sample records roughly 170,000 clones, roughly nine tenths of which are singletons. The biggest ten clones account for approximately 11% of the sample. The source was blood, collected from a patient whose treatment included radiotherapy and nephrectomy. The source is a woman aged 50 to 60 with renal cell carcinoma.

The J gene is TRBJ1-3, the V gene TRBV7-2, with TRBD1 as a possible D gene (6 bases). The germline V gene has CDR1 SGHTA and CDR2 FQGNSA. Deletions cut 5 bases from V and 0 bases from J, with 11 bases between. This CDR3 comprises 15 residues. In nucleotides, the CDR3 is TGTGCCAGCAGCCTTACAGGGTACTCTGGAAACACCATATATTTT. As protein: CASSLTGYSGNTIYF.

V and J are TRBV2 and TRBJ2-5; a weak D match, TRBD2 (5 bases). The last part of the DNA fits TRBJ2-7 better; the J call may be wrong. The CDR3 length is 14 residues. The germline CDR1 and CDR2 sequences are SNHLY and FYNNEI. CDR3 sequence (DNA): TGTGCCAGCGGGATCCTAGCTGCCTCCTACGAGCAGTACTTC. Translated: CASGILAASYEQYF.

The genes are TRBV10-1 and TRBJ2-5; 9 bases map to TRBD1. Germline CDR1 and CDR2: WNHNN and SYGVQD (reference sequence). CDR3 length: 15 amino acids. V lost 7 bases to trimming and J lost 5 bases; unmatched junction nucleotides: 11. CDR3 nucleotide sequence: TGCGCCAGCACCGAGGACAGGGGCGGGCTTGAGACCCAGTACTTC. The encoded protein is CASTEDRGGLETQYF.

The chain recombines TRBV6-5 with TRBJ2-5; tentatively, D is TRBD1 (5 bases). The CDR3 extends over 13 amino acids. Germline V gene data show CDR1 as MNHEY and CDR2 as SVGAGI. The V gene lost 4 bases and the J gene lost 4 bases, with 10 bases spanning the gap. In DNA form, the CDR3 reads TGTGCCAGCAGTTGGGGTAGGGGAGAGACCCAGTACTTC. Translating it yields CASSWGRGETQYF.

J is TRBJ1-5 and V is TRBV6-5; the D is unclear. V was clipped by 0 bases and J by 3 bases, with 3 bases between them. In germline, CDR1 is MNHEY, CDR2 SVGAGI. This CDR3 region has 13 residues. CDR3 protein: CASSYSDNQPQHF. CDR3 sequence (DNA): TGTGCCAGCAGTTACTCAGACAATCAGCCCCAGCATTTT.

V usage is TRBV6-6 and J usage is TRBJ2-7; TRBD2 might be the D (6 bases). This CDR3 contains 13 residues. In germline, CDR1 is MNHNY, CDR2 SVGAGI (reference sequence). Trimming removed 2 bases at V and 1 base at J, with 6 bases between. The CDR3 reads CASSYRESYEQYF. The CDR3 DNA sequence: TGTGCCAGCAGTTACCGGGAGTCCTACGAGCAGTACTTC.

The chain has TRBV7-8 and TRBJ2-3; D remains ambiguous. Germline V CDR1 and CDR2: SGHVS, FQNEAQ. The CDR3 totals 15 residues. The V end was cut by 11 bases, the J end by 1 base, with 19 bases between. Here the CDR3 reads CARPQKRVGTDTQYF. Here the CDR3 DNA reads TGTGCCCGCCCCCAGAAACGGGTCGGCACAGATACGCAGTATTTT.

V is TRBV6-5 and J is TRBJ1-2, with 8 bases matching TRBD1. The CDR3 runs to 16 residues. CDR1 MNHEY and CDR2 SVGAGI come from the germline V gene. J was trimmed by 2 bases and V by 4 bases; bases with no gene match: 9. CDR3 bases: TGTGCCAGCAGTTCCCTACGACAGGGGATCAACTATGGCTACACCTTC. It encodes CASSSLRQGINYGYTF.

Only one count was recorded for this clone. V gene TRBV18 combines with J gene TRBJ2-5; TRBD1 agrees at 7 bases. Germline assignment: CDR1 KGHSH and CDR2 LQKENI. CDR3 size: 15 residues. The V gene end was trimmed by 4 bases and the J gene end by 1 base; junction bases not matched to a gene: 6. The CDR3 coding sequence is TGTGCCAGCTCACGCGGAGACAGGGTCCAAGAGACCCAGTACTTC. It encodes CASSRGDRVQETQYF.

This chain links TRBV19 with TRBJ1-1; TRBD1 agrees at 10 bases. In germline, CDR1 is LNHDA, CDR2 SQIVND (reference sequence). Unmatched junction bases numbered 15, after V lost 9 bases and J lost 5 bases. This CDR3 comprises 16 residues. This CDR3 is CASHFRPGQGNTEAFF. Here the CDR3 DNA reads TGTGCCAGCCACTTCCGGCCGGGACAGGGGAATACTGAAGCTTTCTTT. The full variable domain, completed using reference TRBV19 and TRBJ1-1, is DGGITQSPKYLFRKEGQNVTLSCEQNLNHDAMYWYRQDPGQGLRLIYYSQIVNDFQKGDIAEGYSVSREKKESFPLTVTSAQKNPTAFYLCASHFRPGQGNTEAFFGQGTRLTVV.

This clone has just a few counts. The rearrangement links TRBV14 to TRBJ1-4; TRBD1 aligns across 7 bases. The germline gives CDR1 SGHDN, CDR2 FVKESK. The CDR3 has 12 amino acids. Unmatched junction bases numbered 0, after V lost 6 bases and J lost 5 bases. The CDR3 region has the DNA TGTGCCAGCAGACAGGGGAATGAAAAACTGTTTTTT. Translating it yields CASRQGNEKLFF.

V usage is TRBV28 and J usage is TRBJ1-6, with 8 bases matching TRBD1. This CDR3 has 15 residues. With 3 bases clipped from V and 9 bases from J, the junction kept 7 bases outside the gene matches. CDR1 and CDR2 from the germline V gene are MDHEN and SYDVKM. The CDR3 region is CASSFNGGTGSPLHF. In DNA form, the CDR3 reads TGTGCCAGCAGTTTCAATGGTGGGACAGGTTCACCCCTCCACTTT.

The rearrangement joins TRBV5-1 to TRBJ2-7; the D is unclear. Trimming cost V 4 bases and J 2 bases, with 10 bases left between them. The CDR3 totals 13 residues. CDR1 is SGHRS, CDR2 YFSETQ, per germline. CDR3: CASSPYTTYEQYF. The CDR3 DNA is TGCGCCAGCAGCCCTTATACTACCTACGAGCAGTACTTC.

The CDR3 spells CASSSTGSLWSPLHF. In DNA, the CDR3 is TGTGCCAGCAGCTCGACAGGTTCGTTGTGGTCACCCCTCCACTTT. The V call is TRBV7-2, the J call TRBJ1-6; TRBD1 is a possible D gene (6 bases). This CDR3 contains 15 residues. Trimming pared 4 bases from V and 10 bases from J, leaving 17 bases between. Per germline, CDR1 SGHTA and CDR2 FQGNSA.

V gene TRBV30 combines with J gene TRBJ1-2; D might be TRBD1 (6 bases). The CDR3 is made up of 15 amino acids. Deletions cut 0 bases from V and 4 bases from J, with 15 bases between. CDR1 is GTSNPN, CDR2 SVGIG, per germline (reference sequence). The CDR3 loop is CAWSVKDSLSYGYTF. The CDR3 region has the DNA TGTGCCTGGAGTGTCAAGGACAGCCTTAGCTATGGCTACACCTTC.

With respect to this clone: Its ends do not fully match the called genes, so a read error is possible. This chain connects TRBV7-7 to TRBJ2-7, with no clear D. CDR3 size: 14 residues. The V gene's germline CDR1 is SSHAT and CDR2 FNYEAQ (reference sequence). For the CDR3, the DNA is TGTGCTAGCAGCTTCAGAGATAGCTCCTACGAGCAGTACTTC. It specifies CASSFRDSSYEQYF.

The DNA of the CDR3 is TGTGCCAGCTCCCCCCGATCGACAGCTTCGAATGAAAAACTGTTTTTT. Translation: CASSPRSTASNEKLFF. This rearrangement joins TRBV18 to TRBJ1-4, with a tentative D call TRBD1 (5 bases). CDR3 size: 16 residues. Germline loops: CDR1 KGHSH, CDR2 LQKENI. Trimming pared 6 bases from V and 5 bases from J, leaving 19 bases between. Together with reference TRBV18 and TRBJ1-4, the CDR3 gives the full variable domain: NAGVMQNPRHLVRRRGQEARLRCSPMKGHSHVYWYRQLPEEGLKFMVYLQKENIIDESGMPKERFSAEFPKEGPSILRIQQVVRGDSAAYFCASSPRSTASNEKLFFGSGTQLSVL.

This rearrangement joins TRBV19 to TRBJ1-3, with 12 positions matching TRBD1. The CDR3 runs 20 residues. J lost 0 bases, V lost 4 bases, and 13 bases had no gene match. Germline-derived CDR1 and CDR2 are LNHDA and SQIVND (reference sequence). CDR3 nucleotide sequence: TGTGCCAGTAGTACAAACCCGGGACAGGGGGCCCAATACTCTGGAAACACCATATATTTT. Translating gives CASSTNPGQGAQYSGNTIYF.

This clone was observed a few times. This same CDR3 is encoded by further DNA sequences in the sample. The chain combines TRBV14 with TRBJ1-1; D unresolved. Trimming removed 0 bases at V and 3 bases at J, with 5 bases between. This CDR3 region has 13 residues. Germline lookup yields CDR1 SGHDN and CDR2 FVKESK. CDR3 coding DNA: TGTGCCAGCAGCCAAGATCTGGACACTGAAGCTTTCTTT. It specifies CASSQDLDTEAFF.

This sequence joins TRBV6-5 and TRBJ1-2, with 8 bases aligning to TRBD1. Germline assignment: CDR1 MNHEY and CDR2 SVGAGI. V gave up 6 bases and J gave up 6 bases; unmatched junction bases: 3. The CDR3 totals 12 residues. The CDR3 protein is CASSGQGDGYTF. CDR3 nucleotide sequence: TGTGCCAGCAGCGGACAGGGCGATGGCTACACCTTC.

The rearrangement uses TRBV7-8 and TRBJ2-7; 8 bases align to TRBD1. The CDR3 spans 15 residues. V shed 5 bases and J 7 bases; nucleotides not matched to a gene: 13. Germline loops: CDR1 SGHVS, CDR2 FQNEAQ. This CDR3 is CASSRTDRERGEQYF. In DNA, the CDR3 is TGTGCCAGCAGCCGGACGGACAGGGAGAGGGGAGAGCAGTACTTC.